These T cell receptor beta chains were read from a single sample in a study of human T cells and chemical hapten exposure. TCRdb processed the RACE reads anew with MiXCR; each CDR3 protein has one entry. The data show 20,000 to 30,000 distinct CDR3 sequences, with roughly 10% seen just once and about 7% held by the top ten. The sample consisted of whole blood, taken in connection with sensitization to the hapten diphenylcyclopropenone (DPC). These receptors originate from a man aged 30 to 39 with alopecia areata. Some clones in this sample may be carry-over from other donors' samples. Both conserved end residues are part of each CDR3. D genes are given only for firm matches. Size values are once, few and many counts, or a class for expanded clones, and some rows have none.

v_gene	j_gene	d_gene	abundance	CDR3aa	CDR3nt
TRBV5-3	TRBJ1-6	NA	few	CARSPSGTDNSPLHF	TGTGCCAGAAGCCCCTCAGGGACGGATAATTCACCCCTCCACTTT
TRBV2	TRBJ1-1	NA	many	CASSIDKLEAFF	TGTGCCAGCAGTATTGACAAGCTTGAAGCTTTCTTT
TRBV11-3	TRBJ2-2	NA	many	CASSLELGKNTGELFF	TGTGCCAGCAGCTTAGAACTGGGAAAGAACACCGGGGAGCTGTTTTTT
TRBV20-1	TRBJ1-4	NA	few	CSALRPTGTNEKLFF	TGCAGTGCTCTTCGTCCAACAGGGACTAATGAAAAACTGTTTTTT
TRBV6-5	TRBJ2-7	TRBD1	many	CASSSTGVEQYF	TGTGCCAGCAGTTCCACAGGGGTCGAGCAGTACTTC
TRBV5-1	TRBJ2-1	NA	many	CASSLGSSYNEQFF	TGCGCCAGCAGCTTGGGTTCGTCCTACAATGAGCAGTTCTTC
TRBV7-2	TRBJ2-2	TRBD1	few	CASSLSTGAGELFF	TGTGCCAGCAGCTTATCTACAGGGGCCGGGGAGCTGTTTTTT
TRBV28	TRBJ1-4	NA	NA	CASRADKATNEKLFF	TGTGCCAGCAGAGCCGACAAGGCAACTAATGAAAAACTGTTTTTT
TRBV7-3	TRBJ2-3	NA	few	CASSLWAKDTQYF	TGTGCCAGCAGCTTGTGGGCGAAAGATACGCAGTATTTT
TRBV2	TRBJ2-4	NA	many	CASSENQGELKLAKNIQYF	TGTGCCAGCAGTGAAAACCAGGGTGAGCTAAAGTTAGCCAAAAACATTCAGTACTTC
TRBV11-3	TRBJ2-3	TRBD2	medium-sized	CASRSGGGTFTDTQYF	TGTGCCAGCAGGTCCGGCGGGGGGACCTTCACAGATACGCAGTATTTT
TRBV19	TRBJ1-1	TRBD1	many	CASRAGGEATEAFF	TGTGCCAGTAGGGCAGGGGGTGAGGCCACTGAAGCTTTCTTT
TRBV7-6	TRBJ2-7	NA	NA	CASSPYEGPEQYF	TGTGCCAGCAGTCCCTACGAGGGACCCGAGCAGTACTTC
TRBV12-3/TRBV12-4	TRBJ1-5	NA	NA	CASSFGPNQPQHF	TGTGCCAGCAGTTTCGGTCCCAATCAGCCCCAGCATTTT
TRBV7-9	TRBJ1-2	NA	NA	CASSLADRPFYGYTF	TGTGCCAGCAGCTTAGCCGACAGGCCCTTCTATGGCTACACCTTC
TRBV9	TRBJ2-5	NA	few	CASSDEPLGETQYF	TGTGCCAGCAGCGATGAACCGCTTGGAGAGACCCAGTACTTC
TRBV21-1	TRBJ2-5	NA	medium-sized	CASSKEETQYF	TGTGCCAGCAGCAAGGAAGAGACCCAGTACTTC
TRBV29-1	TRBJ1-2	NA	NA	CSVQLTHNYGYTF	TGCAGCGTACAACTTACTCATAACTATGGCTACACCTTC
TRBV6-2/TRBV6-3	TRBJ1-2	NA	NA	CASSPGSGGYGYTF	TGTGCCAGCAGTCCCGGATCGGGCGGGTATGGCTACACCTTC
TRBV7-8	TRBJ1-5	TRBD1	many	CASSARPLRQGADNQPQHF	TGTGCCAGCAGCGCAAGGCCCCTAAGACAGGGGGCGGACAATCAGCCCCAGCATTTT
TRBV3-1	TRBJ1-1	NA	many	CASMPGLATEAFF	TGTGCCAGCATGCCAGGGTTGGCCACTGAAGCTTTCTTT
TRBV6-2/TRBV6-3	TRBJ2-3	NA	NA	CASKGQKTDTQYF	TGTGCCAGCAAGGGGCAGAAAACAGATACGCAGTATTTT
TRBV2	TRBJ2-5	TRBD1	few	CASSGGTGGVKTQYF	TGTGCCAGCAGTGGAGGGACAGGGGGCGTAAAGACCCAGTACTTC
TRBV30	TRBJ1-1	NA	NA	CARSVTGNTVAFF	TGTGCCCGGAGTGTTACGGGGAACACTGTAGCTTTCTTT
TRBV20-1	TRBJ1-1	NA	many	CSASSSQGWTEAFF	TGCAGTGCTAGTTCATCGCAGGGTTGGACTGAAGCTTTCTTT
TRBV29-1	TRBJ2-5	NA	few	CSVESDQETQYF	TGCAGCGTTGAGAGCGACCAAGAGACCCAGTACTTC